This T cell receptor beta chain was identified in a study of T cells in Graves' hyperthyroidism and ophthalmopathy. The V segment lost 5 bases and the J segment 9 bases; nucleotides outside the gene matches: 12. The CDR3 has 16 residues. The V gene's germline CDR1 is MDHEN and CDR2 SYDVKM. What was amplified from RNA transcripts were TCR beta CDR3 regions. HTBI primers were used for first-round RT-PCR of the TCR CDR3. TCRdb redid the calling of the multiplex PCR reads with MiXCR, one entry per CDR3 protein. Of roughly 650,000 distinct CDR3 sequences listed, 16% were seen once; the top ten hold roughly 3%. This clonotype was recorded at least ten times. Its antigen is not identified. Study conclusions and caveats: Most clonotypes expanded in thyroid above 0.001 were likewise present in blood. Ophthalmopathy prediction by the model preceded onset by a median roughly 6 months.

The clonotype was recovered from a woman in her thirties or forties with Graves' ophthalmopathy. The chain couples TRBV28 to TRBJ2-1, with 11 bases matching TRBD2. Sequencing input: blood. The CDR3 DNA reads TGTGCCAGCAGTCCCTGGGGTAGCGGGAGGGAGGGTGAGCAGTTCTTC. Protein sequence: CASSPWGSGREGEQFF.